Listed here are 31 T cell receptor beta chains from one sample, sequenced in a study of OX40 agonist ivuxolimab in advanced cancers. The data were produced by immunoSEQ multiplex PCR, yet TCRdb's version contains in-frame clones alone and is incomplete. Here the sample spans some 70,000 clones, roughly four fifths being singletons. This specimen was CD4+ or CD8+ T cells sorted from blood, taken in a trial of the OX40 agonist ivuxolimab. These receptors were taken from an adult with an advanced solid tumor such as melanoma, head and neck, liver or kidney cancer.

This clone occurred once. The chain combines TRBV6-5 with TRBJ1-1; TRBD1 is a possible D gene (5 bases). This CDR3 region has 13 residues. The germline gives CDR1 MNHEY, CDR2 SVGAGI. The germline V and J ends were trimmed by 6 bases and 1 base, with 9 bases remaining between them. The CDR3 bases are TGTGCCAGCAGGGGACTGCGGAACACTGAAGCTTTCTTT. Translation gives CASRGLRNTEAFF.

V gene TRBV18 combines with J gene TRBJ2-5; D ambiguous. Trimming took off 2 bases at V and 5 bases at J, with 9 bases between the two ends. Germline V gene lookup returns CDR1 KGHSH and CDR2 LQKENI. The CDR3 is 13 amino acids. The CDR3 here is CASSPNNGETQYF. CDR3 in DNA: TGTGCCAGCTCACCAAATAACGGGGAGACCCAGTACTTC.

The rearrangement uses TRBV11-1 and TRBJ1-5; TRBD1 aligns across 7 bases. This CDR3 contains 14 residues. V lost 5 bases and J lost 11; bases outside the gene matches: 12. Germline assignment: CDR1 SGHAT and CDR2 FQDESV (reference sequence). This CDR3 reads CASSRDRDINTQHF. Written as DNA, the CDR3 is TGTGCCAGCAGCCGAGACAGGGATATTAATACCCAGCATTTT.

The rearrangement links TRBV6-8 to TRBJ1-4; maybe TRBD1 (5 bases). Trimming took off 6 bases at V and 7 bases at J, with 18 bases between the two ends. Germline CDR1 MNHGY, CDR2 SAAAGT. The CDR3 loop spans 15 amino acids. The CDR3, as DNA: TGTGCCAGCAGACGGCCCCCCAGGGTTTCTGAAAAACTGTTTTTT. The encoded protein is CASRRPPRVSEKLFF.

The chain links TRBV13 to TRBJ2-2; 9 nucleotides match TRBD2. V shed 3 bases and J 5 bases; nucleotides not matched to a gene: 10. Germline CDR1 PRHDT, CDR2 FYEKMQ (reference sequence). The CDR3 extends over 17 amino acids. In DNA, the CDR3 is TGTGCCAGCAGCTTCGGACTAGCGACCCCAGGGACCGGGGAGCTGTTTTTT. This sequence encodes CASSFGLATPGTGELFF.

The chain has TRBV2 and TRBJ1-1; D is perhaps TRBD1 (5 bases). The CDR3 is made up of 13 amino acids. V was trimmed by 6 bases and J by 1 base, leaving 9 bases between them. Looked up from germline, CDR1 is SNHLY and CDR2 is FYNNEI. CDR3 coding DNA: TGTGCCAGCAGCGCTGACAGGAACACTGAAGCTTTCTTT. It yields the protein CASSADRNTEAFF.

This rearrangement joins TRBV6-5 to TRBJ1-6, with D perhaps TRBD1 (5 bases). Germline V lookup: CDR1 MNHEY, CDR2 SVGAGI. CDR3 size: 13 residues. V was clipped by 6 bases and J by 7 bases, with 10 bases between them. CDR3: CASRPRGNSPLHF. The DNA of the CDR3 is TGTGCCAGCAGGCCACGGGGCAATTCACCCCTCCACTTT.

In DNA form, the CDR3 reads TGTGCCAGTAGGGGGCTCAGCACAGATACGCAGTATTTT. This encodes CASRGLSTDTQYF. This chain links TRBV19 with TRBJ2-3, with TRBD1 as a possible D gene (5 bases). Germline CDR1 is LNHDA and CDR2 is SQIVND (reference sequence). The CDR3 covers 13 residues. Trimming pared 6 bases from V and 0 bases from J, leaving 7 bases between.

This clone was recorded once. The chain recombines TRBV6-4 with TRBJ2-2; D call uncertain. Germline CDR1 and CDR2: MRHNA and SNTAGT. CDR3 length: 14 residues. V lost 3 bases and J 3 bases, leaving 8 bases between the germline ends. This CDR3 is CASSETTYTGELFF. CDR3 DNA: TGTGCCAGCAGTGAGACAACTTACACCGGGGAGCTGTTTTTT.

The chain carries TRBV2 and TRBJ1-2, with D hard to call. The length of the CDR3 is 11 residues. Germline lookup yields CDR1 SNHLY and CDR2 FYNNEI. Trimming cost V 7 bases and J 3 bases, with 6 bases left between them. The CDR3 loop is CASTVHYGYTF. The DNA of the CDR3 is TGTGCCAGCACGGTCCACTATGGCTACACCTTC.

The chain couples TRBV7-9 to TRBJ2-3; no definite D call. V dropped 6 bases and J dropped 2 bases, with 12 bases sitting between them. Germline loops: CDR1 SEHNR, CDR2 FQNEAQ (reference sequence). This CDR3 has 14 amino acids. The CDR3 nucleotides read TGTGCCAGCAGGTACGAATCACCCACAGATACGCAGTATTTT. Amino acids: CASRYESPTDTQYF.

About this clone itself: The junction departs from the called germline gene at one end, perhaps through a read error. The CDR3 here is CASSAISTRHAF. CDR3 in DNA: TGTGCCAGCAGCGCCATATCTACCCGACACGCCTTC. V usage is TRBV11-2 and J usage is TRBJ1-2; unclear D gene. There are 12 residues in the CDR3. Germline lookup yields CDR1 SGHAT and CDR2 FQNNGV.

In DNA form, the CDR3 reads TGTGCCAGCAGCACTTCTAGCGGGAGGGGCAATGAGCAGTTCTTC. Residues: CASSTSSGRGNEQFF. V gene TRBV9 combines with J gene TRBJ2-1, with 12 bases fitting TRBD2. From germline, CDR1 is SGDLS and CDR2 YYNGEE. V was clipped by 4 bases and J by 6 bases; unmatched bases: 5. The CDR3 sequence is 15 residues long.

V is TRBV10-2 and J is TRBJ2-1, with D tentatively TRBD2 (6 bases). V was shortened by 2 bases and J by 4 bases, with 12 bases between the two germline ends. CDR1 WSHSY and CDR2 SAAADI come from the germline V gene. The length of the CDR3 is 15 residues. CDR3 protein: CASSEIGRRYNEQFF. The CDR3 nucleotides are TGCGCCAGCAGTGAGATCGGGAGACGGTACAATGAGCAGTTCTTC.

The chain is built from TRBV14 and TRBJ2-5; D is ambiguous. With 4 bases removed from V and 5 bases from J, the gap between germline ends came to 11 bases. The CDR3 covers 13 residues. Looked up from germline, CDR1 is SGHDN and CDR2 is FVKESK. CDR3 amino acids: CASSRTRWETQYF. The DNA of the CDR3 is TGTGCCAGCAGCCGGACCCGATGGGAGACCCAGTACTTC.

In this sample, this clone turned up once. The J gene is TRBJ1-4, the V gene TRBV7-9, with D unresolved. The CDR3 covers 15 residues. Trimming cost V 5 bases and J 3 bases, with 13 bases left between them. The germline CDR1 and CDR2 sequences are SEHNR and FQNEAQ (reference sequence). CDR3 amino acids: CASSRRGLANEKLFF. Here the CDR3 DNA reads TGTGCCAGCAGCCGTCGGGGTTTAGCTAATGAAAAACTGTTTTTT.

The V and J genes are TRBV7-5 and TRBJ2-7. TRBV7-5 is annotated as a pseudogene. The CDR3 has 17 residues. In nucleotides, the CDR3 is TGTGCCAGCAGCTTAATTTCGTTTAAGGAATTTTCCTACGAGCAGTACGTC. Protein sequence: CASSLISFKEFSYEQYV.

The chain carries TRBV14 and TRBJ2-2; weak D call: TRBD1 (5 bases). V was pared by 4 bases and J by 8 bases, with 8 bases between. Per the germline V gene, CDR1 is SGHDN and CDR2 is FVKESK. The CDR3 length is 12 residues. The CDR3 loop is CASSLTGGELFF. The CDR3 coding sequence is TGTGCCAGCAGCCTCACAGGTGGGGAGCTGTTTTTT. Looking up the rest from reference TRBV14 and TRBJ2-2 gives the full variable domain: EAGVTQFPSHSVIEKGQTVTLRCDPISGHDNLYWYRRVMGKEIKFLLHFVKESKQDESGMPNNRFLAERTGGTYSTLKVQPAELEDSGVYFCASSLTGGELFFGEGSRLTVL.

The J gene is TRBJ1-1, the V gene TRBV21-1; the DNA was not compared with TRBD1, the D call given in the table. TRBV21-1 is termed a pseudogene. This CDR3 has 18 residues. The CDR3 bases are TGTGCCAGCAGCAAAGCGCTCGGCAGGGGTGGAACGAACACTGAAGCTTTCTTT. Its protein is CASSKALGRGGTNTEAFF.

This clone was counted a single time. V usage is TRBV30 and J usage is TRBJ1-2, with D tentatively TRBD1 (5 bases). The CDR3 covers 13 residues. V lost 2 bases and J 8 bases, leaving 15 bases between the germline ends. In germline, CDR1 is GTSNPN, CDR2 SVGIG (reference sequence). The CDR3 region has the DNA TGTGCCTGGAGTTCCGGGCCCTCAGGGGGCTACACCTTC. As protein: CAWSSGPSGGYTF.

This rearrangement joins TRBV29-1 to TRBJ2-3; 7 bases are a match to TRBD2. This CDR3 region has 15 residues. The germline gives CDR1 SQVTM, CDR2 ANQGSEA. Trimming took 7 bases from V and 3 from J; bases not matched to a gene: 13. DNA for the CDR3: TGCAGCGGGGTCCGCCAGGGAGGGCTTACAGATACGCAGTATTTT. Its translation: CSGVRQGGLTDTQYF.

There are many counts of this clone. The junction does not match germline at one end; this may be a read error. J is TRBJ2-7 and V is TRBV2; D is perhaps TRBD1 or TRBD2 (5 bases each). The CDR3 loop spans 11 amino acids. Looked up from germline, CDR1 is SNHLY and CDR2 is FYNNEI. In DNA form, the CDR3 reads TGTGCCAGCAGTGAAACGAGGGGCCTTACCTTC. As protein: CASSETRGLTF. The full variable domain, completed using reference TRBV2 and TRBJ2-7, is EPEVTQTPSHQVTQMGQEVILRCVPISNHLYFYWYRQILGQKVEFLVSFYNNEISEKSEIFDDQFSVERPDGSNFTLKIRSTKLEDSAMYFCASSETRGLTFGPGTRLTVT.

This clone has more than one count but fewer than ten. The CDR3, as DNA: TGTGCCAGCAGCTTCCGGCCAGGGGCAGTGAATAGCAATCAGCCCCAGCATTTT. The encoded protein is CASSFRPGAVNSNQPQHF. The V gene is TRBV7-2, the J gene TRBJ1-5; perhaps TRBD1 as D (6 bases). The germline gives CDR1 SGHTA, CDR2 FQGNSA. Trimming shortened V by 3 bases and J by 0 bases, and 18 bases separated the two germline ends. This CDR3 has 18 residues.

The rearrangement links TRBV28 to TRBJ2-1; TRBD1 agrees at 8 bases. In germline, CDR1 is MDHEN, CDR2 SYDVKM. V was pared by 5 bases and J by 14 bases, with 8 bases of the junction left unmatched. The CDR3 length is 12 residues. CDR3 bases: TGTGCCAGCAGTCCCCCGGGACAGGTAAAGTTCTTC. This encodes CASSPPGQVKFF.

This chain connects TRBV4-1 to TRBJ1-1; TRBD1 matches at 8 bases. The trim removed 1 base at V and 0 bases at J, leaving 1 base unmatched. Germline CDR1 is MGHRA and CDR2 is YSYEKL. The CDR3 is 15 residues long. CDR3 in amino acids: CASSQVDRVNTEAFF. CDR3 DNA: TGCGCCAGCAGCCAAGTGGACAGGGTGAACACTGAAGCTTTCTTT.

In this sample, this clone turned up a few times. CDR3 residues: CASSSLAGSSYEQYF. DNA for the CDR3: TGTGCCAGCAGCTCCCTAGCGGGTAGCAGCTACGAGCAGTACTTC. The V gene is TRBV11-2, the J gene TRBJ2-7; 8 bases are a match to TRBD2. The CDR3 totals 15 residues. Germline-derived CDR1 and CDR2 are SGHAT and FQNNGV. The junction had 8 bases not matched to a gene; V was cut back by 4 bases and J by 3 bases.

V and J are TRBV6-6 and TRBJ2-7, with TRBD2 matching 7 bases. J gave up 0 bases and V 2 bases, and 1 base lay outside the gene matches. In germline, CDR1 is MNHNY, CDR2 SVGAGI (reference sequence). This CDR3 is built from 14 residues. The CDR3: CASSYGLDSYEQYV. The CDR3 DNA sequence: TGTGCCAGCAGTTACGGACTAGACTCCTACGAGCAGTACGTC.

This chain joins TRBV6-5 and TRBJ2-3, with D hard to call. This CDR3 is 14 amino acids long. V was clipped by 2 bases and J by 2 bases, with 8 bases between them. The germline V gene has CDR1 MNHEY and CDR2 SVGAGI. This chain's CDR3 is CASSYGMNTDTQYF. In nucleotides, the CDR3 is TGTGCCAGCAGTTACGGGATGAACACAGATACGCAGTATTTT.

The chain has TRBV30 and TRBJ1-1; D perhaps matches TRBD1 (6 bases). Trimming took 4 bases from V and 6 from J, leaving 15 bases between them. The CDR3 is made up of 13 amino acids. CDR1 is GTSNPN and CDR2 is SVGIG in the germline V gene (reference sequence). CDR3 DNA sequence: TGTGCCTGGATCCGACAGGACGGGTCTGAAGCTTTCTTT. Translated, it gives CAWIRQDGSEAFF.

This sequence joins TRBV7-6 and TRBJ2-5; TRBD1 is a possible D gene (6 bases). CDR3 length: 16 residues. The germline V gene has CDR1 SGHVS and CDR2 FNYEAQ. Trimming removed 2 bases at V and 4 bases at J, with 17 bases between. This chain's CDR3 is CASSLTRQVRGETQYF. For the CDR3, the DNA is TGTGCCAGCAGCTTAACTAGACAGGTCCGCGGAGAGACCCAGTACTTC.

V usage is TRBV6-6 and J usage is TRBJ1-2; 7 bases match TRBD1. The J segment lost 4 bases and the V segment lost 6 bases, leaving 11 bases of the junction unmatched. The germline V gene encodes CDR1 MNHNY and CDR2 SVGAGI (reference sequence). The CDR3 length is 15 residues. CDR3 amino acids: CASSPSGQELYGYTF. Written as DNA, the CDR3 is TGTGCCAGCAGCCCCTCCGGACAGGAGCTCTATGGCTACACCTTC.